This TCR beta chain was found in a study of cytomegalovirus exposure and HLA in healthy donors. About the research overall: Among the 398 donors who were genotyped, approximately 76% fell in the genetic ancestry cluster that is associated with self-reported Caucasian donors. General observations from the study: Versus the approximately 720-donor mean, an Asian-associated ancestry cluster reportedly showed fewer N-insertions in a later analysis. In a later analysis, a missense DCLRE1C variant was linked to TCR beta V- and J-gene trimming.

V gave up 3 bases and J gave up 4 bases; unmatched junction bases: 5. The CDR3 extends over 15 amino acids. Germline V gives CDR1 SGHRS, CDR2 YFSETQ. The PCR employed 60 Vbeta primers together with 13 Jbeta primers. The protocol was immunoSEQ multiplex PCR, while the TCRdb copy is restricted to in-frame clones and leaves out a portion. The table shows about 150,000 clones, with around three quarters occurring only once. This clone was found a few times. Its antigen is unknown. Sequenced: PBMCs. The receptor was derived from a woman aged 40 to 50 in good health and CMV-seronegative. The rearrangement links TRBV5-1 to TRBJ1-2; 11 bases align to TRBD1. DNA for the CDR3: TGCGCCAGCAGCTGGGGGACAGGGGGTGGCTATGGCTACACCTTC. Its protein is CASSWGTGGGYGYTF.